These 8 T cell receptor beta chains originate from one sample sequenced in a study of Ad26.COV2.S vaccination and SARS-CoV-2 variants. The treatment was: 19 received Ad26.COV2.S at low or high dose, single or two shots; 5 received placebo; per-sample allocation not given. All samples were drawn on day 63, counting from the first vaccine or placebo injection. Data came from immunoSEQ multiplex PCR; TCRdb stores just in-frame clones and leaves some out. In the table there are about 350,000 clones, about 89% of which are singletons. The material sequenced was peripheral blood, taken in a trial of Ad26.COV2.S vaccine versus placebo. The receptors were sampled from a person between 18 and 59 years old who received the Ad26.COV2.S COVID-19 vaccine or a placebo.

The chain uses TRBV27 and TRBJ1-3; tentatively, D is TRBD1 (5 bases). V was cut by 6 bases and J by 1 base, with 13 bases left in between. CDR3 length: 15 residues. From germline, CDR1 is MNHEY and CDR2 SMNVEV (reference sequence). CDR3 in DNA: TGTGCCAGCAGCCCATCGGGACGGTCTGGAAACACCATATATTTT. Protein product: CASSPSGRSGNTIYF.

The chain links TRBV29-1 to TRBJ1-3; D is ambiguous. Germline lookup yields CDR1 SQVTM and CDR2 ANQGSEA. The CDR3 covers 14 residues. V lost 4 bases and J 0 bases, leaving 10 bases between the germline ends. The CDR3 DNA is TGCAGCGTTGCTTTCGGCAGCTCTGGAAACACCATATATTTT. This codes for CSVAFGSSGNTIYF.

The V and J genes are TRBV13 and TRBJ2-1; 9 bases are a match to TRBD2. Trimming at V came to 5 bases and at J to 9 bases, leaving 14 bases not matched to a gene. The CDR3 runs to 16 residues. Germline CDR1 and CDR2: PRHDT and FYEKMQ (reference sequence). This CDR3 reads CASSPNGEVAGVEQFF. The CDR3 nucleotides read TGTGCCAGCAGCCCCAACGGCGAGGTAGCGGGAGTTGAGCAGTTCTTC.

This sequence joins TRBV5-4 and TRBJ2-3, with D possibly called TRBD1 or TRBD2 (6 bases each). V was shortened by 4 bases and J by 4 bases, with 10 bases between the two germline ends. Germline V gives CDR1 SGHNT, CDR2 YYREEE (reference sequence). The CDR3 contains 13 residues. The CDR3 DNA reads TGTGCCAGCAGCGGGGGGCAGGCAGATACGCAGTATTTT. As protein: CASSGGQADTQYF.

This chain uses TRBV10-1 with TRBJ2-3; D not certain. The CDR3 spans 13 residues. Germline-derived CDR1 and CDR2 are WNHNN and SYGVQD (reference sequence). The V and J ends lost 2 bases and 4 bases respectively, with 7 bases between them. CDR3 bases: TGCGCCAGCAGTGAGAGGGATCCAGATACGCAGTATTTT. This sequence encodes CASSERDPDTQYF.

CDR3 loop: CASSQDRGRNTGELFF. Here the CDR3 DNA reads TGTGCCAGCAGTCAAGACAGGGGGCGAAACACCGGGGAGCTGTTTTTT. The chain employs TRBV6-1 and TRBJ2-2; 10 nucleotides line up with TRBD1. J gave up 2 bases and V 5 bases, and 5 bases lay outside the gene matches. The V gene's germline CDR1 is MNHNS and CDR2 SASEGT. This CDR3 region has 16 residues.

The sample holds one count of this clone. The chain joins TRBV2 to TRBJ2-5; D ambiguous. V lost 6 bases and J lost 2, with 4 bases in between. The germline V gene has CDR1 SNHLY and CDR2 FYNNEI. The CDR3 runs 11 residues. CDR3 region: CASRQQETQYF. The CDR3 DNA reads as TGTGCCAGCAGGCAACAAGAGACCCAGTACTTC.

The table lists this clone with a few counts. The V gene is TRBV6-5, the J gene TRBJ2-7; possible D gene TRBD2, 6 bases. There are 12 residues in the CDR3. Germline V lookup: CDR1 MNHEY, CDR2 SVGAGI. Trimming cost V 5 bases and J 6 bases, with 11 bases left between them. The CDR3 DNA is TGTGCCAGCAGTAGGATCGGGAGCGAGCAGTACTTC. It yields the protein CASSRIGSEQYF.